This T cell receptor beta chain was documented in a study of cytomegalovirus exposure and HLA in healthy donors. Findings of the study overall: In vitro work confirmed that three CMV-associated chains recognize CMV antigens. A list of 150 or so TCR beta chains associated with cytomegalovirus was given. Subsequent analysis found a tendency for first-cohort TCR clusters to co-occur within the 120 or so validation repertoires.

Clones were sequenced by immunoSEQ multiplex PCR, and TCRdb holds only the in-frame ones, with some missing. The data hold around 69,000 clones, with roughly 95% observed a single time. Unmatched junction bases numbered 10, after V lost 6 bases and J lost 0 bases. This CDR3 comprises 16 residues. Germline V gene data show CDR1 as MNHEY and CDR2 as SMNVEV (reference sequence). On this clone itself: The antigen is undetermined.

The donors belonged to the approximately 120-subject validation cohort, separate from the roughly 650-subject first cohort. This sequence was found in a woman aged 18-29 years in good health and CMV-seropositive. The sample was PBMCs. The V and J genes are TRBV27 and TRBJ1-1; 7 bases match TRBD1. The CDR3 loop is CASSPYAGQMNTEAFF. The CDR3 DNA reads TGTGCCAGCAGCCCATACGCGGGACAGATGAACACTGAAGCTTTCTTT.